The rows below give T cell receptor beta chains drawn from one sample of a study of T cells expressing NK-cell markers. TCRdb reanalyzed the 5' RACE reads and collapses them to one entry per CDR3 protein, without DNA. Listed are fewer than 200,000 distinct CDR3 sequences; about 18% falls within the top ten. The specimen sequenced was blood T cells: a sorted CD56 or NKG2C T cell subset, CD4+ or CD8+ T cells, or bulk PBMC T cells (not recorded which). The receptors derive from a woman between 18 and 70 years old in good health. Both conserved end residues are part of each CDR3. Where a row states a size, it is once, few, many or the class of an expanded clone; other rows omit it.

13	TRBV7-2	TRBJ1-1	NA	CASSEGGRTEAFF
15	TRBV7-6	TRBJ2-1	NA	CASSLGYEGYNEQFF
14	TRBV2	TRBJ1-2	NA	CASNRPGQGEGYTF
17	TRBV5-1	TRBJ2-1	NA	CASSLVGGGAVQPEQFF
14	TRBV3-1	TRBJ2-2	NA	CASSQGGGTGELFF
17	TRBV11-2	TRBJ2-1	NA	CASSLTKGGGAYNEQFF
15	TRBV7-2	TRBJ2-1	NA	CASSLRLAVPNEQFF
14	TRBV25-1	TRBJ1-3	NA	CASSNRGTGNTIYF
17	TRBV5-1	TRBJ2-5	NA	CASSPSYSGGPQETQYF
16	TRBV6-1	TRBJ1-1	NA	CASSEARYRVSTEAFF
14	TRBV10-3	TRBJ2-3	NA	CAIAAGVEADTQYF
14	TRBV27	TRBJ1-2	NA	CASSLRQGVYGYTF
14	TRBV3-1	TRBJ2-3	NA	CASSQDRVADTQYF
16	TRBV5-5	TRBJ1-1	NA	CASSLDGASYGTEAFF
16	TRBV4-1	TRBJ2-1	NA	CASSQTGTGEYNEQFF
14	TRBV5-6	TRBJ1-4	NA	CASSFGQGSEKLFF
17	TRBV4-1	TRBJ2-2	NA	CASSQTSGGVSTGELFF
14	TRBV25-1	TRBJ1-3	NA	CASSDPLSGNTIYF
16	TRBV7-2	TRBJ2-1	NA	CASNRVAGGSYNEQFF
15	TRBV27	TRBJ2-5	NA	CASSQLRDSGGAQYF
18	TRBV11-1	TRBJ1-1	NA	CASSLYRTGRSMNTEAFF
12	TRBV2	TRBJ1-1	NA	CASSLAGLVAFF
14	TRBV6-1	TRBJ2-3	NA	CATTGGGLTDTQYF
13	TRBV20-1	TRBJ1-1	NA	CSARERQGAEAFF
14	TRBV30	TRBJ2-3	NA	CAWSPGLGADTQYF
17	TRBV4-1	TRBJ2-2	NA	CASSRKLAGANTGELFF
14	TRBV29-1	TRBJ2-1	medium-sized	CSVGSPSPYNEQFF
14	TRBV12-3/TRBV12-4	TRBJ2-7	NA	CASSRQSNSYEQYF
14	TRBV5-1	TRBJ1-1	NA	CASSFADRGTEAFF
20	TRBV7-3	TRBJ2-3	NA	CASSLKGVRAASYVTDTQYF
14	TRBV3-1	TRBJ2-7	NA	CASSDGTSGRSWYF
13	TRBV3-1	TRBJ2-5	NA	CASSRVREETQYF
15	TRBV5-6	TRBJ2-5	NA	CASSLYLTGEETQYF
16	TRBV27	TRBJ2-7	NA	CASKGRAAGISYEQYF
15	TRBV20-1	TRBJ2-3	NA	CSASRLVPNTDTQYF
18	TRBV6-1	TRBJ2-5	NA	CASRTSGGLPFVQETQYF
16	TRBV4-1	TRBJ2-4	NA	CASSPLAGVVKNIQYF
16	TRBV3-1	TRBJ2-1	NA	CASSQVGSGSYNEQFF
15	TRBV12-3/TRBV12-4	TRBJ1-6	NA	CASSIRDRNNSPLHF
15	TRBV5-1	TRBJ2-1	NA	CASSLASGTRIEQFF
12	TRBV7-9	TRBJ2-3	NA	CASSPITDTQYF